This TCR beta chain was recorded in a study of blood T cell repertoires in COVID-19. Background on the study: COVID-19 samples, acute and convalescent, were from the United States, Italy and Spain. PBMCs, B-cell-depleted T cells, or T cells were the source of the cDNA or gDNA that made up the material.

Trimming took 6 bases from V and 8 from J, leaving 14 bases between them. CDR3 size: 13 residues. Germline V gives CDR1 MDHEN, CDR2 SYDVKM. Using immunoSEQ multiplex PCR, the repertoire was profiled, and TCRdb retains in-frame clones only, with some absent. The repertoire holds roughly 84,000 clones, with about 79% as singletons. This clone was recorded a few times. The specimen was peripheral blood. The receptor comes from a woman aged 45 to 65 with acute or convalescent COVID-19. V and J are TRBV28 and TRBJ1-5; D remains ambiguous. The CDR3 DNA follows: TGTGCCAGCAGCCCGGGAGGGATGAAGCCCCAGCATTTT. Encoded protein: CASSPGGMKPQHF.